This T cell receptor beta chain was captured by sequencing in a study of Ad26.COV2.S vaccination and SARS-CoV-2 variants. Study overall: The COV1001 Ad26.COV2.S trial arm included the donor. The study's findings and limits: Post-vaccination breadth of spike-specific CD8+ and CD4+ T cell responses was reportedly substantial.

This clone was seen only once. The antigen is unknown. The sample holds other DNA sequences that translate to the same CDR3. V shed 4 bases and J 1 base; nucleotides not matched to a gene: 0. The CDR3 is 14 amino acids. Per the germline V gene, CDR1 is SGHRS and CDR2 is YFSETQ. Generated by immunoSEQ multiplex PCR, the TCRdb table keeps only in-frame clones and is missing some. Of some 340,000 clones detected, around 84% appear once; the ten largest clones hold 1.9%. Treatment denoted: roughly 20 received Ad26.COV2.S at low or high dose, single or two shots; about 5 received placebo; per-sample allocation not given. The investigators took samples on day 63 after the first vaccine or placebo injection.

This sample comprised peripheral blood, obtained in a trial of Ad26.COV2.S vaccine versus placebo. The rearrangement links TRBV5-1 to TRBJ2-5; 11 bases fit TRBD2. The sequence derives from a person between 18 and 65 years old who received the Ad26.COV2.S COVID-19 vaccine or a placebo. CDR3 in DNA: TGCGCCAGCAGCCTAGCGGGGGGCCAAGAGACCCAGTACTTC. Its protein product is CASSLAGGQETQYF.